This T cell receptor (beta chain) stems from a study of beta chain features in type 1 diabetes. Reverse transcribing all isolated RNA meant expressed TCRB transcripts were sequenced. The repertoire was sequenced with immunoSEQ multiplex PCR; TCRdb's copy has only in-frame clones and lacks some. The table has approximately 400,000 clones, roughly 16% seen once; the top ten hold 0.019%. This clone has more than one count but fewer than ten. The V and J ends lost 4 bases and 5 bases respectively, with 8 bases between them. CDR3 size: 11 residues. Germline V CDR1 and CDR2: SQVTM, ANQGSEA. The chain couples TRBV29-1 to TRBJ2-5; possible D gene TRBD2, 6 bases. The origin of this receptor is a woman aged 18-35 years in good health. Sequencing was carried out using naive CD4+ T cells from blood. The CDR3 nucleotides read TGCAGCGTTGGGGACTGGGAGACCCAGTACTTC. Amino acids: CSVGDWETQYF.